One sample yielded the 21 T cell receptor beta chains listed below, sequenced in a study of OX40 agonist ivuxolimab in advanced cancers. TCRdb's table, derived via immunoSEQ multiplex PCR, lists solely in-frame clones and lacks some. Of about 50,000 clones in the sample, around 90% were seen once. The sequencing here drew on CD4+ or CD8+ T cells sorted from blood, taken in a trial of the OX40 agonist ivuxolimab. The receptors come from an adult with an advanced solid tumor such as melanoma, head and neck, liver or kidney cancer.

The gene calls are TRBV18 and TRBJ2-2, with unresolved D. V lost 7 bases, J lost 1 base, and 13 bases lay in between. Per the germline V gene, CDR1 is KGHSH and CDR2 is LQKENI. The CDR3 covers 15 residues. The CDR3 bases are TGTGCCAGCTGTCCCGGAGACAAGAACACCGGGGAGCTGTTTTTT. Its translation is CASCPGDKNTGELFF.

J is TRBJ1-1 and V is TRBV10-3, with 9 bases fitting TRBD1. Trimming at V came to 2 bases and at J to 2 bases, leaving 0 bases not matched to a gene. This CDR3 is built from 14 residues. Germline-derived CDR1 and CDR2 are ENHRY and SYGVKD. The CDR3 DNA reads as TGTGCCATCAGTGAGACAGGGGGCAACACTGAAGCTTTCTTT. This codes for CAISETGGNTEAFF.

With respect to this clone: An end of the junction does not agree with germline; a read error may underlie this. The chain employs TRBV4-3 and TRBJ1-2, with a weak D call TRBD1 (6 bases). The CDR3 consists of 16 residues. Germline V CDR1 and CDR2: LGHNA, YSLEER. The CDR3 coding sequence is TGCGCCAGCAACCAAGATTATTCAGGGGCTGGCTATGGCTACACCTTC. Translating gives CASNQDYSGAGYGYTF.

V gene TRBV19 combines with J gene TRBJ2-3; the match to TRBD1 covers 8 bases. With V trimmed by 6 bases and J by 6 bases, 17 bases remained unmatched. The germline CDR1 and CDR2 sequences are LNHDA and SQIVND (reference sequence). The CDR3 runs 17 residues. The CDR3 DNA follows: TGTGCCAGTAGCATCGGGGTTCGACAGGGGAGATCGGATACGCAGTATTTT. It encodes CASSIGVRQGRSDTQYF. The variable domain in full, with the rest retrieved from reference TRBV19 and TRBJ2-3, is DGGITQSPKYLFRKEGQNVTLSCEQNLNHDAMYWYRQDPGQGLRLIYYSQIVNDFQKGDIAEGYSVSREKKESFPLTVTSAQKNPTAFYLCASSIGVRQGRSDTQYFGPGTRLTVL.

The chain joins TRBV2 to TRBJ2-7; possible D gene TRBD1, 6 bases. Trimming left V 9 bases short and J 1 base short, with 10 bases between. This CDR3 has 12 amino acids. CDR1 and CDR2 (germline): SNHLY, FYNNEI. CDR3 residues: CARGQTSYEQYF. DNA of the CDR3: TGTGCCAGAGGACAGACTTCCTACGAGCAGTACTTC.

The chain joins TRBV19 to TRBJ2-7, with D tentatively TRBD1 (6 bases). Trimming took 1 base from V and 7 from J, leaving 14 bases between them. Germline-derived CDR1 and CDR2 are LNHDA and SQIVND (reference sequence). This CDR3 spans 14 amino acids. CDR3 sequence: CASSIGDTGREQYF. The CDR3 bases are TGTGCCAGTAGTATAGGGGACACAGGTCGGGAGCAGTACTTC.

This clone was seen once. This chain's CDR3 is CSVSDFNTGELFF. DNA for the CDR3: TGCAGCGTTAGCGATTTTAACACCGGGGAGCTGTTTTTT. This sequence joins TRBV29-1 and TRBJ2-2; D is uncertain. The germline V gene encodes CDR1 SQVTM and CDR2 ANQGSEA. Trimming removed 5 bases from V and 2 bases from J, with 9 bases in between. The CDR3 extends over 13 amino acids.

The chain employs TRBV5-5 and TRBJ1-4; 7 nucleotides align to TRBD1. Germline CDR1 reads SGHKS; CDR2 reads YYEKEE (reference sequence). V lost 2 bases to trimming and J lost 0 bases; unmatched junction nucleotides: 7. This CDR3 comprises 17 residues. The CDR3 DNA reads TGTGCCAGCAGCTTTTCCGGGACAGCTGCAACTAATGAAAAACTGTTTTTT. It encodes CASSFSGTAATNEKLFF. Using reference TRBV5-5 and TRBJ1-4 for the parts outside the CDR3, the full variable domain is DAGVTQSPTHLIKTRGQQVTLRCSPISGHKSVSWYQQVLGQGPQFIFQYYEKEERGRGNFPDRFSARQFPNYSSELNVNALLLGDSALYLCASSFSGTAATNEKLFFGSGTQLSVL.

The chain employs TRBV27 and TRBJ2-1; either TRBD1 or TRBD2 may supply D (5 bases each). Looked up from germline, CDR1 is MNHEY and CDR2 is SMNVEV (reference sequence). CDR3 size: 11 residues. The germline V and J ends were trimmed by 5 bases and 7 bases, with 6 bases remaining between them. The CDR3 DNA reads TGTGCCAGCAGTGGGGGAAATGAGCAGTTCTTC. It specifies CASSGGNEQFF.

This clone was observed a single time. The chain employs TRBV29-1 and TRBJ1-2, with a tentative D call TRBD1 (5 bases). The V and J ends lost 3 bases and 4 bases respectively, with 12 bases between them. The CDR3 is 13 amino acids. Germline-derived CDR1 and CDR2 are SQVTM and ANQGSEA. The CDR3 protein is CSVDGEDTYGYTF. CDR3 bases: TGCAGCGTTGATGGGGAGGACACCTATGGCTACACCTTC. Full variable domain (remainder filled in from reference TRBV29-1 and TRBJ1-2): SAVISQKPSRDICQRGTSLTIQCQVDSQVTMMFWYRQQPGQSLTLIATANQGSEATYESGFVIDKFPISRPNLTFSTLTVSNMSPEDSSIYLCSVDGEDTYGYTFGSGTRLTVV.

The chain's CDR3 is CASSDPGQGNHEQFF. The CDR3 DNA sequence: TGTGCCAGCAGTGATCCGGGACAGGGTAACCATGAGCAGTTCTTC. V gene TRBV6-4 combines with J gene TRBJ2-1; 9 positions match TRBD1. CDR1 and CDR2 (germline): MRHNA, SNTAGT. V trimming: 3 bases; J trimming: 8 bases; junction bases outside the gene matches: 8. This CDR3 contains 15 residues.

V usage is TRBV10-3 and J usage is TRBJ1-2, with a tentative D call TRBD1 (5 bases). Germline-derived CDR1 and CDR2 are ENHRY and SYGVKD. The V end was cut by 0 bases, the J end by 5 bases, with 10 bases between. The CDR3 loop spans 14 amino acids. The CDR3 DNA reads TGTGCCATCAGTGAGTCGATGTCAGGGTATGGCTACACCTTC. It yields the protein CAISESMSGYGYTF.

This clone was recorded once. The V gene is TRBV28, the J gene TRBJ2-5; 8 bases align to TRBD2. The CDR3 runs to 17 residues. Germline values: CDR1 MDHEN, CDR2 SYDVKM. V was pared by 4 bases and J by 2 bases, with 12 bases of the junction left unmatched. CDR3 nucleotide sequence: TGTGCCAGCAGTTCCCCCTTGGGGGGACTAGAGCAAGAGACCCAGTACTTC. Translating it yields CASSSPLGGLEQETQYF.

Comment on this clone: The same CDR3 also results from other DNA sequences found in this sample. The rearrangement links TRBV27 to TRBJ2-1; 9 nucleotides line up with TRBD2. Germline V gene data show CDR1 as MNHEY and CDR2 as SMNVEV (reference sequence). The CDR3 contains 15 residues. V was clipped by 6 bases and J by 4 bases; unmatched bases: 7. CDR3 protein: CASSPGTSSYNEQFF. The CDR3 bases are TGTGCCAGCAGCCCCGGGACTAGCTCTTACAATGAGCAGTTCTTC.

The chain is built from TRBV19 and TRBJ2-5, with D unresolved. The CDR3 has 15 residues. CDR1 LNHDA and CDR2 SQIVND come from the germline V gene (reference sequence). V was clipped by 3 bases and J by 4 bases, with 15 bases between them. This CDR3 reads CASSILVTTPETQYF. The CDR3 nucleotides read TGTGCCAGTAGTATCTTAGTTACTACCCCAGAGACCCAGTACTTC.

J is TRBJ1-1 and V is TRBV5-8, with D possibly being TRBD1 (6 bases). The CDR3 loop spans 15 amino acids. CDR1 SGHTS and CDR2 YDEGEE come from the germline V gene. Trimming pared 2 bases from V and 1 base from J, leaving 12 bases between. The CDR3 reads CASSLPSRGNTEAFF. DNA of the CDR3: TGTGCCAGCAGCTTACCGAGCAGGGGGAACACTGAAGCTTTCTTT. Combining the CDR3 with reference TRBV5-8 and TRBJ1-1 gives the whole variable domain EAGVTQSPTHLIKTRGQQATLRCSPISGHTSVYWYQQALGLGLQFLLWYDEGEERNRGNFPPRFSGRQFPNYSSELNVNALELEDSALYLCASSLPSRGNTEAFFGQGTRLTVV.

The table lists this clone with a count of one. The rearrangement uses TRBV5-1 and TRBJ2-2; 8 bases match TRBD2. CDR1 and CDR2 (germline): SGHRS, YFSETQ. Losses at the gene ends were 5 bases for V and 3 bases for J; bases not matched to a gene: 3. The length of the CDR3 is 14 residues. CDR3 sequence (DNA): TGCGCCAGCAGAGGCGGGAGGTACACCGGGGAGCTGTTTTTT. Translating gives CASRGGRYTGELFF. Full variable domain (remainder filled in from reference TRBV5-1 and TRBJ2-2): KAGVTQTPRYLIKTRGQQVTLSCSPISGHRSVSWYQQTPGQGLQFLFEYFSETQRNKGNFPGRFSGRQFSNSRSEMNVSTLELGDSALYLCASRGGRYTGELFFGEGSRLTVL.

The gene calls are TRBV6-5 and TRBJ1-2; D call uncertain. Trimming left V 2 bases short and J 3 bases short, with 10 bases between. Germline assignment: CDR1 MNHEY and CDR2 SVGAGI. The CDR3 covers 14 residues. CDR3 sequence reads: CASSYNPWDYGYTF. CDR3 bases: TGTGCCAGCAGTTACAACCCGTGGGACTATGGCTACACCTTC.

The rearrangement links TRBV27 to TRBJ2-7, with 10 bases identical to TRBD1. Trimming removed 6 bases from V and 3 bases from J; junction bases left unmatched: 2. In germline, CDR1 is MNHEY, CDR2 SMNVEV (reference sequence). The CDR3 runs 13 residues. For the CDR3, the DNA is TGTGCCAGCAGGGGACAGGGGATCTACGAGCAGTACTTC. This translates into CASRGQGIYEQYF.

The chain uses TRBV5-3 and TRBJ2-1; D ambiguous. TRBV5-3 is filed as an ORF, its function uncertain. The CDR3 length is 15 residues. The germline V and J ends were trimmed by 1 base and 3 bases, with 11 bases remaining between them. CDR3 bases: TGTGCCAGAAGCTTGTTCTCTTCCCTCTACAATGAGCAGTTCTTC. Translation gives CARSLFSSLYNEQFF.

The chain links TRBV5-4 to TRBJ2-1; TRBD2 agrees at 8 bases. The germline V gene has CDR1 SGHNT and CDR2 YYREEE (reference sequence). CDR3 length: 15 residues. The CDR3 spells CAGGGREGAYNEQFF. The CDR3 DNA reads TGTGCTGGCGGGGGACGGGAGGGCGCCTACAATGAGCAGTTCTTC.